The source of this T cell receptor (beta chain) is a study of T cells after yellow fever vaccination. TCRdb re-called the 5' RACE reads through MiXCR, storing one row per CDR3 protein. The sample has around 320,000 distinct CDR3 sequences, about 10% seen once. The CDR3 extends over 16 amino acids. Germline CDR1 and CDR2: MNHNY and SVGAGI (reference sequence). V was clipped by 2 bases and J by 3 bases, with 17 bases between them. The table lists this clonotype with a few counts. The chain combines TRBV6-6 with TRBJ2-7; the D gene is possibly TRBD1 (6 bases). This TCR was sampled from a man aged 18 to 30 who received the YFV17D yellow fever vaccine. The material was CD4+ T cells sorted from PBMCs, obtained 45 days after the yellow fever booster vaccination. DNA for the CDR3: TGTGCCAGCAGTTACGAGACAGGAACCCATATCTACGAGCAGTACTTC. Encoded protein: CASSYETGTHIYEQYF.